The TCR beta chain described here comes from a study of CD4 T cells in relation to SARS-CoV-2 and coronaviruses. Across the study: The HLA restriction of the shared crossreactive spike epitopes was mapped. Regarding the study as a whole: The assay detects memory recall responses, not culture-primed primary responses.

V lost 1 base, J lost 2 bases, and 3 bases stayed unmatched. The germline V gene encodes CDR1 SGHRS and CDR2 YFSETQ. This CDR3 region has 15 residues. The assay was immunoSEQ multiplex PCR, and TCRdb's table has in-frame clones only and misses some. The data contain around 56,000 clones, approximately 90% of them seen just once; the ten biggest clones take up roughly 1.4%. CD4+ T cells from unexposed donors were obtained before the COVID-19 pandemic (2011-2018). A note on this clone: Its antigen remains unidentified. This sample also contains other DNA sequences that code for the same CDR3.

The gene calls are TRBV5-1 and TRBJ2-7; 10 bases are shared with TRBD1. This TCR was recovered from a human donor in good health. The sequencing sample was made of memory CD4+ T cells from PBMCs. The CDR3 DNA sequence: TGCGCCAGCAGCTTGCGGGACAGGGGCCCCTACGAGCAGTACTTC. Amino acid sequence: CASSLRDRGPYEQYF.